The 25 T cell receptor beta chains in this list originate from one sample, sequenced in a study of blood T cells in healthy people across ages. Alongside a J-beta primer mix, a sample-barcoded 5' primer served in a second PCR lasting about 6 to 12 cycles. TCRdb recomputed calls from the 5' RACE reads with MiXCR, one row per CDR3 protein. Among around 1,000,000 distinct CDR3 sequences listed, more than 30% were seen once. Input material: blood. Receptors originate from a man younger than 35 in good health.

A few counts support this clonotype. The chain has TRBV10-3 and TRBJ2-7; D perhaps matches TRBD1 (6 bases). The CDR3 loop spans 14 amino acids. Looked up from germline, CDR1 is ENHRY and CDR2 is SYGVKD. V gave up 6 bases and J gave up 2 bases, with 14 bases separating them. For the CDR3, the DNA is TGTGCCATCAGGACAGGAACGGGGCCCTACGAGCAGTACTTC. It is translated as CAIRTGTGPYEQYF.

V is TRBV20-1 and J is TRBJ1-5, with D perhaps matching TRBD1 (6 bases). The CDR3 extends over 15 amino acids. The germline gives CDR1 DFQATT, CDR2 SNEGSKA (reference sequence). Trimming took 3 bases from V and 0 from J, leaving 12 bases between them. CDR3 residues: CSASGTLDSNQPQHF. CDR3 nucleotides: TGCAGTGCTAGCGGGACACTTGATAGCAATCAGCCCCAGCATTTT.

The chain is built from TRBV10-3 and TRBJ2-1, with D tentatively TRBD2 (5 bases). The CDR3 spans 14 residues. Trimming stripped 4 bases from V and 8 bases from J, with 15 bases between. The germline gives CDR1 ENHRY, CDR2 SYGVKD. Here the CDR3 reads CAISVTRGYDEQFF. CDR3 DNA sequence: TGTGCCATCAGTGTTACCCGGGGTTACGATGAGCAGTTCTTC.

Regarding this clonotype: Relative to the germline gene, one junction end is altered; a read error may explain this. The V and J genes are TRBV12-3 or TRBV12-4 and TRBJ2-3; maybe TRBD2 (5 bases). This CDR3 comprises 14 residues. The CDR3 sequence is CASSSELGTDAQYF. In DNA, the CDR3 is TGTGCCAGCAGTTCCGAACTAGGAACAGATGCGCAGTATTTT.

This clonotype was seen more than once but under ten times. Written as DNA, the CDR3 is TGTGCCACCGACGAGGGCAGGGGCTACAATGAGCAGTTCTTC. Translation: CATDEGRGYNEQFF. The V call is TRBV27, the J call TRBJ2-1, with a weak D call TRBD1 (6 bases). The CDR3 runs to 14 residues. The germline V gene encodes CDR1 MNHEY and CDR2 SMNVEV (reference sequence). The V and J ends lost 10 bases and 3 bases respectively, with 16 bases between them.

The chain has TRBV5-5 and TRBJ2-2, with 7 bases aligning to TRBD1. Germline values: CDR1 SGHKS, CDR2 YYEKEE (reference sequence). The V gene end was trimmed by 4 bases and the J gene end by 2 bases; junction bases not matched to a gene: 5. The CDR3 has 15 amino acids. The CDR3 reads CASSTRGLNTGELFF. The CDR3 DNA sequence: TGTGCCAGCAGCACGAGGGGGCTTAACACCGGGGAGCTGTTTTTT.

Turning to this clonotype: At one end the junction does not follow the germline gene, possibly because of a read error. The CDR3 region has the DNA TGTGCCAGCAGCTTAGGGGAACGGGATTCACCCCCCCACTTT. This gives the protein CASSLGERDSPPHF. The chain combines TRBV7-3 with TRBJ1-6; D gene uncertain. This CDR3 is built from 14 residues. Germline CDR1 reads SGHTA; CDR2 reads FQGTGA.

This chain links TRBV6-2 or TRBV6-3 with TRBJ2-5; maybe TRBD2 (5 bases). Germline V gives CDR1 MNHEY, CDR2 SVGEGT. V was cut by 6 bases and J by 5 bases, with 10 bases left in between. The CDR3 runs to 12 residues. The CDR3 here is CASRGRGETQYF. The CDR3 coding sequence is TGTGCCAGCAGAGGACGAGGGGAGACCCAGTACTTC.

J is TRBJ2-2 and V is TRBV10-3, with D possibly being TRBD1 (6 bases). CDR3 length: 17 amino acids. Germline-derived CDR1 and CDR2 are ENHRY and SYGVKD. V lost 0 bases and J 3 bases, leaving 14 bases between the germline ends. CDR3 nucleotides: TGTGCCATCAGTGAGTCTTTGTCAGGGGTTGACACCGGGGAGCTGTTTTTT. Translating it yields CAISESLSGVDTGELFF.

This clonotype was detected a few times. The V gene is TRBV7-2, the J gene TRBJ2-7, with D perhaps TRBD1 (5 bases). Germline V CDR1 and CDR2: SGHTA, FQGNSA. Trimming stripped 3 bases from V and 3 bases from J, with 12 bases between. The CDR3 totals 14 residues. Here the CDR3 DNA reads TGTGCCAGCAGCTTTCAGGGCGGAAACTACGAGCAGTACTTC. This translates into CASSFQGGNYEQYF.

This clonotype was seen more than once but under ten times. V gene TRBV6-6 combines with J gene TRBJ1-4, with no clear D. Trimming stripped 2 bases from V and 7 bases from J, with 8 bases between. CDR3 length: 13 residues. Germline V gives CDR1 MNHNY, CDR2 SVGAGI (reference sequence). The CDR3 DNA reads TGTGCCAGCAGTTACGCGGTGGGTGAAAAACTGTTTTTT. This translates into CASSYAVGEKLFF.

The gene calls are TRBV3-1 and TRBJ1-6; D uncertain. This CDR3 is 14 amino acids long. In germline, CDR1 is LGHDT, CDR2 YNNKEL (reference sequence). Trimming took off 0 bases at V and 5 bases at J, with 5 bases between the two ends. CDR3 sequence reads: CASSQDGNNSPLHF. The CDR3 DNA is TGTGCCAGCAGCCAAGATGGCAATAATTCACCCCTCCACTTT.

This clonotype has a handful of counts. The chain's CDR3 is CASSQGPGSTEAFF. Here the CDR3 DNA reads TGTGCCAGCAGCCAAGGGCCAGGGAGTACTGAAGCTTTCTTT. V and J are TRBV3-1 and TRBJ1-1; TRBD1 is a possible D gene (5 bases). Trimming removed 1 base from V and 5 bases from J, with 11 bases in between. The CDR3 covers 14 residues. The germline V gene has CDR1 LGHDT and CDR2 YNNKEL (reference sequence).

This clonotype was observed many times. This chain links TRBV5-1 with TRBJ1-4; D gene ambiguous. With 4 bases removed from V and 7 bases from J, the gap between germline ends came to 17 bases. CDR1 is SGHRS, CDR2 YFSETQ, per germline. The length of the CDR3 is 15 residues. In DNA form, the CDR3 reads TGCGCCAGCAGCCGGACCGGGCCAAGGAGTGAAAAACTGTTTTTT. Translation: CASSRTGPRSEKLFF. Full variable domain (rest looked up from reference TRBV5-1 and TRBJ1-4): KAGVTQTPRYLIKTRGQQVTLSCSPISGHRSVSWYQQTPGQGLQFLFEYFSETQRNKGNFPGRFSGRQFSNSRSEMNVSTLELGDSALYLCASSRTGPRSEKLFFGSGTQLSVL.

V is TRBV3-1 and J is TRBJ2-3; D call uncertain. V was trimmed by 0 bases and J by 5 bases, leaving 6 bases between them. The CDR3 is 13 amino acids. CDR1 is LGHDT, CDR2 YNNKEL, per germline (reference sequence). The CDR3 nucleotides read TGTGCCAGCAGCCAAGATTCGGTAGATACGCAGTATTTT. The encoded protein is CASSQDSVDTQYF.

The chain joins TRBV7-2 to TRBJ2-7; D perhaps matches TRBD2 (5 bases). Germline V gene lookup returns CDR1 SGHTA and CDR2 FQGNSA. The length of the CDR3 is 14 residues. The V and J ends lost 5 bases and 2 bases respectively, with 13 bases between them. CDR3 amino acids: CASSLSSPPYEQYF. The CDR3 DNA follows: TGTGCCAGCAGCCTCTCTAGCCCCCCCTACGAGCAGTACTTC.

This clonotype was seen just once. The chain employs TRBV24-1 and TRBJ2-1, with TRBD1 matching over 9 bases. Germline V gene lookup returns CDR1 KGHDR and CDR2 SFDVKD. The trim removed 1 base at V and 6 bases at J, leaving 6 bases unmatched. The CDR3 runs 16 residues. CDR3 amino acids: CATSDFIGTGRNEQFF. The CDR3 DNA sequence: TGTGCCACCAGTGATTTCATAGGGACAGGGCGCAATGAGCAGTTCTTC.

This clonotype was picked up a small number of times. J is TRBJ1-2 and V is TRBV9, with unresolved D. Germline V gives CDR1 SGDLS, CDR2 YYNGEE. This CDR3 contains 13 residues. The V and J ends lost 0 bases and 7 bases respectively, with 10 bases between them. In nucleotides, the CDR3 is TGTGCCAGCAGCGTAGTAGGAGGGTTTGGCTACACCTTC. Encoded protein: CASSVVGGFGYTF. The variable domain in full, completed from reference TRBV9 and TRBJ1-2, reads DSGVTQTPKHLITATGQRVTLRCSPRSGDLSVYWYQQSLDQGLQFLIQYYNGEERAKGNILERFSAQQFPDLHSELNLSSLELGDSALYFCASSVVGGFGYTFGSGTRLTVV.

This clonotype has only a few counts. The rearrangement joins TRBV28 to TRBJ2-3; 7 bases line up with TRBD2. The CDR3 contains 15 residues. Germline V gene lookup returns CDR1 MDHEN and CDR2 SYDVKM. V lost 5 bases, J lost 1 base, and 6 bases stayed unmatched. The CDR3 protein is CASSGQGGGTDTQYF. The CDR3 bases are TGTGCCAGCAGTGGCCAGGGAGGGGGCACAGATACGCAGTATTTT.

In its sample, this clonotype was seen a few times. The rearrangement links TRBV12-3 or TRBV12-4 to TRBJ1-1; 9 bases align to TRBD1. The V segment lost 5 bases and the J segment 4 bases; nucleotides outside the gene matches: 14. This CDR3 contains 17 residues. In DNA, the CDR3 is TGTGCCAGCAGTGATACCACTGGGACAGGGAGGTTCACTGAAGCTTTCTTT. Translation gives CASSDTTGTGRFTEAFF.

The chain carries TRBV10-3 and TRBJ1-6; a weak D match, TRBD1 (5 bases). The V and J ends lost 2 bases and 9 bases respectively, with 14 bases between them. In germline, CDR1 is ENHRY, CDR2 SYGVKD. This CDR3 contains 15 residues. CDR3: CAISEEGLSFSPLHF. The CDR3 DNA reads as TGTGCCATCAGTGAGGAGGGACTGAGTTTTTCACCCCTCCACTTT.

This chain links TRBV7-2 with TRBJ2-1; D is unclear. The CDR3 is 11 amino acids. The V gene lost 5 bases and the J gene lost 8 bases, with 7 bases spanning the gap. Germline V CDR1 and CDR2: SGHTA, FQGNSA. The CDR3: CASSARDEQFF. CDR3 in DNA: TGTGCCAGCAGCGCTCGGGATGAGCAGTTCTTC.

V is TRBV6-6 and J is TRBJ2-1; D may correspond to TRBD1 or TRBD2 (6 bases each). The CDR3 has 11 residues. In germline, CDR1 is MNHNY, CDR2 SVGAGI (reference sequence). V lost 7 bases and J lost 13, with 14 bases in between. CDR3: CASTYSGAQFF. The CDR3 DNA reads as TGTGCCAGCACCTACTCGGGGGCCCAGTTCTTC.

This clonotype was counted a few times. The chain links TRBV20-1 to TRBJ2-7; TRBD1 might be the D (6 bases). V was shortened by 3 bases and J by 5 bases, with 17 bases between the two germline ends. CDR3 length: 14 amino acids. CDR1 is DFQATT and CDR2 is SNEGSKA in the germline V gene (reference sequence). CDR3 amino acids: CSASRGSEIHEQYF. Written as DNA, the CDR3 is TGCAGTGCTAGTAGGGGGAGCGAAATCCACGAGCAGTACTTC.

Details on this clonotype: At one of its ends the junction is not consistent with the germline gene, which may arise from a read error. The chain is built from TRBV12-3 or TRBV12-4 and TRBJ1-5; D unclear. The CDR3 extends over 13 amino acids. The CDR3 DNA is TGTGTCAGCAGTTTTGGGGTAAATCAGCCCCAGCATTTT. It yields the protein CVSSFGVNQPQHF.